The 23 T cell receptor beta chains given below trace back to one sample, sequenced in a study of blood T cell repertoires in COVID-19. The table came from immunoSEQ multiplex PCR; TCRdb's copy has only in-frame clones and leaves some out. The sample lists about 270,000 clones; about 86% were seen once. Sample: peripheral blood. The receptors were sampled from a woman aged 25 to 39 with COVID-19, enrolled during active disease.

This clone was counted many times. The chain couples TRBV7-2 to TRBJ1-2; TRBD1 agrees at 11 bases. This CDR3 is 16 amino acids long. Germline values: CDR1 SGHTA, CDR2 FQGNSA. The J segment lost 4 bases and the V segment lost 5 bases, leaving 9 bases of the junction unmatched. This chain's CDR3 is CASSPDRGRFSYGYTF. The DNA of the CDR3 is TGTGCCAGCAGCCCGGACAGGGGGCGGTTTAGCTATGGCTACACCTTC.

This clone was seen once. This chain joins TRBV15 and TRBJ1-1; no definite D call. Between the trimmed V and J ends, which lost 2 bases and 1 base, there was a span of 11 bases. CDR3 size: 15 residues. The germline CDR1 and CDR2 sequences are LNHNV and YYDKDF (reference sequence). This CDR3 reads CATSRIMLPNTEAFF. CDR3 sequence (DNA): TGTGCCACCAGCAGAATCATGCTACCGAACACTGAAGCTTTCTTT.

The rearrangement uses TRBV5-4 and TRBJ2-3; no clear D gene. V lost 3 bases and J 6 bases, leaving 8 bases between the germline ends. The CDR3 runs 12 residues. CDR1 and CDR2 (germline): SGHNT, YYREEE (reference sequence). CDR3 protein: CASSSGFDTQYF. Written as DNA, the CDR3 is TGTGCCAGCAGCTCGGGTTTTGATACGCAGTATTTT.

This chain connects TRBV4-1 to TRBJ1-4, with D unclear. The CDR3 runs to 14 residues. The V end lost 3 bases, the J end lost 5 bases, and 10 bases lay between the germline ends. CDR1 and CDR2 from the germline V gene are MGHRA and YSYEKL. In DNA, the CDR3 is TGCGCCAGCAGCCAGGCGGGCCCGAATGAAAAACTGTTTTTT. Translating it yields CASSQAGPNEKLFF.

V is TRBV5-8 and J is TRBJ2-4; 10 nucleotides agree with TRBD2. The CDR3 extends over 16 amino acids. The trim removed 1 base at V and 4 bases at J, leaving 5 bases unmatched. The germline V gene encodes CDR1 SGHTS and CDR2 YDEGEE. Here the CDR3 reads CASSLLLAGTKNIQYF. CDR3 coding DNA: TGTGCCAGCAGCTTGTTACTAGCGGGGACGAAAAACATTCAGTACTTC.

The CDR3 coding sequence is TGTGCCAGCAGCTCCCTGACAGGGCCTTACGAGCAGTACTTC. Its protein is CASSSLTGPYEQYF. V usage is TRBV11-2 and J usage is TRBJ2-7; TRBD1 matches at 7 bases. CDR3 length: 14 residues. The ends lost 4 bases at V and 4 bases at J; junction bases unmatched: 7. The germline V gene encodes CDR1 SGHAT and CDR2 FQNNGV.

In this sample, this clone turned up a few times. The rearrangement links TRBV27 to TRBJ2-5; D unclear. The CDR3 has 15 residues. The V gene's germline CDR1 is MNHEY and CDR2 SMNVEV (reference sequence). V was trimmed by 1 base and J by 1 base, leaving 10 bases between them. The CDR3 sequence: CASSLFRRPQETQYF. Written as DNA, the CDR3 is TGTGCCAGCAGTTTATTCCGCAGGCCCCAAGAGACCCAGTACTTC.

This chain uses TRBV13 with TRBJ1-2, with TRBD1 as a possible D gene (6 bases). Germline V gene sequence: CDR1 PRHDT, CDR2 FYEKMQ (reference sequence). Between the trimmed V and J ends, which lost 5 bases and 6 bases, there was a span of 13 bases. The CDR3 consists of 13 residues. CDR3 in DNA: TGTGCCAGCAGCCCACGGGCAGGGGATGGCTACACCTTC. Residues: CASSPRAGDGYTF.

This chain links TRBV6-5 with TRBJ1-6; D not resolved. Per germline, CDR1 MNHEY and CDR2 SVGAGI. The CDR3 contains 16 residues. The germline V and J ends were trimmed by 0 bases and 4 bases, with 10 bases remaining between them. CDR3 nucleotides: TGTGCCAGCAGTTACTCTAGCAGCCTTTATAATTCACCCCTCCACTTT. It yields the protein CASSYSSSLYNSPLHF.

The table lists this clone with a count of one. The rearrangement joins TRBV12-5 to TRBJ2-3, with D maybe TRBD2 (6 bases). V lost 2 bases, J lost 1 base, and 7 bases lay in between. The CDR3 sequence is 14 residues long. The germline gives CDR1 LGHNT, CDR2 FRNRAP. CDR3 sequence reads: CASGLPGGTDTQYF. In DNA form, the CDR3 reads TGTGCTAGTGGTTTGCCGGGGGGCACAGATACGCAGTATTTT.

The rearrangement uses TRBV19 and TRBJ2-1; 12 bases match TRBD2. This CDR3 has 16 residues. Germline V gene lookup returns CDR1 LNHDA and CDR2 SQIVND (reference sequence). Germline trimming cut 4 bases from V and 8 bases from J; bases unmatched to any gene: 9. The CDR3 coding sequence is TGTGCCAGTAGTACTAGAACAGGACTAGCGGGGTATGAGCAGTTCTTC. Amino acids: CASSTRTGLAGYEQFF. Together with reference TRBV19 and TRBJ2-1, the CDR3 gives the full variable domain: DGGITQSPKYLFRKEGQNVTLSCEQNLNHDAMYWYRQDPGQGLRLIYYSQIVNDFQKGDIAEGYSVSREKKESFPLTVTSAQKNPTAFYLCASSTRTGLAGYEQFFGPGTRLTVL.

DNA of the CDR3: TGTGCCTGGACTAGGAGCTCTGGGGCCAACGTCCTGACTTTC. Its protein is CAWTRSSGANVLTF. The chain joins TRBV30 to TRBJ2-6; no clear D. The germline V gene has CDR1 GTSNPN and CDR2 SVGIG (reference sequence). Trimming cost V 4 bases and J 0 bases, with 7 bases left between them. The CDR3 spans 14 residues.

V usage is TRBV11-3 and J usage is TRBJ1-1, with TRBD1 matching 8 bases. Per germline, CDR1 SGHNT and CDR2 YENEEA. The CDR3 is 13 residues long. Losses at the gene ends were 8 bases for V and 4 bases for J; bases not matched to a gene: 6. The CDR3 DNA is TGTGCCAGCCGCGGACAGGGATCCACTGAAGCTTTCTTT. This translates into CASRGQGSTEAFF.

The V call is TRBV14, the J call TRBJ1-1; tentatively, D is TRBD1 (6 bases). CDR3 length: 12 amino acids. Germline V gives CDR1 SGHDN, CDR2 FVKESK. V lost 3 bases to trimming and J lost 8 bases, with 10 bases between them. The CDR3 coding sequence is TGTGCCAGCAGCCATAACAGGGAGGAAGCTTTCTTT. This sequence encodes CASSHNREEAFF.

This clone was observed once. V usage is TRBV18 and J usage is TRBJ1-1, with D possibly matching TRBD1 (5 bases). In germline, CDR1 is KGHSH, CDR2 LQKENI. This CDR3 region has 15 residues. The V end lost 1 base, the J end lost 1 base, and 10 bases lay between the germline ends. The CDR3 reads CASSPQGQGNTEAFF. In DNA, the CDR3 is TGTGCCAGCTCACCACAGGGGCAGGGGAACACTGAAGCTTTCTTT.

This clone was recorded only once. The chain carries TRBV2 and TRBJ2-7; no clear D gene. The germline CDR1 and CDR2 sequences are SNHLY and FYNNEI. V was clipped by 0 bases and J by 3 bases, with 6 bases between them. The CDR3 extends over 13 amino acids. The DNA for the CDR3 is TGTGCCAGCAGTGAAGCTCCAAACTACGAGCAGTACTTC. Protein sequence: CASSEAPNYEQYF.

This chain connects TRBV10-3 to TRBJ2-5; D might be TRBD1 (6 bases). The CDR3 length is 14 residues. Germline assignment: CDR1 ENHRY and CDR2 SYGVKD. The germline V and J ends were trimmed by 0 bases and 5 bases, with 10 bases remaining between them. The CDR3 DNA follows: TGTGCCATCAGTGAGTCGGGGGCTAGGGAGACCCAGTACTTC. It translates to CAISESGARETQYF.

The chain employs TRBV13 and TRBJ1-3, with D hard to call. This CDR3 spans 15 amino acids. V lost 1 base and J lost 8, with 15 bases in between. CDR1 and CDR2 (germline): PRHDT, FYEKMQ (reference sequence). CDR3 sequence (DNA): TGTGCCAGCAGCTTAGTGCCGGGGTCCTTAGACACCATATATTTT. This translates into CASSLVPGSLDTIYF.

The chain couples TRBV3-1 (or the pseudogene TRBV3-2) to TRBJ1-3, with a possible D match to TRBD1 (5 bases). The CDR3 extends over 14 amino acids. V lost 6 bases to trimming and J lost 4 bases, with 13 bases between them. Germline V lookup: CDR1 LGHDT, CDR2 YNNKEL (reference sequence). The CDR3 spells CASSTGTFGNTIYF. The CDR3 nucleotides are TGTGCCAGCAGTACCGGGACTTTCGGAAACACCATATATTTT.

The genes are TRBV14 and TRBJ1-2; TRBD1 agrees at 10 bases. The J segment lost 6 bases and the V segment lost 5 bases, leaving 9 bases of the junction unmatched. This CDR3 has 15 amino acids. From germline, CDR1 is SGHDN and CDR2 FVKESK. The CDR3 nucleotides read TGTGCCAGCAGCATTTCGGGACAGGGGTGGCATGGCTACACCTTC. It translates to CASSISGQGWHGYTF.

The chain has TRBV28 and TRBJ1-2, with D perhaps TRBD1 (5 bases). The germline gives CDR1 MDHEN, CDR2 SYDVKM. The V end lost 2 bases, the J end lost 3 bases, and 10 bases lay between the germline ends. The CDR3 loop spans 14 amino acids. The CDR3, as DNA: TGTGCCAGCAGTTTAAGTAGGGGTGACTATGGCTACACCTTC. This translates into CASSLSRGDYGYTF.

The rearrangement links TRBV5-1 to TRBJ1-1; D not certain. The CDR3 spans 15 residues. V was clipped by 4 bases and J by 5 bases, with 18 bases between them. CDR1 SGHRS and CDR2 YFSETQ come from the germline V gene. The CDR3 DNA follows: TGCGCCAGCAGCCAGAGCTTGGGCTGGGAGACTGAAGCTTTCTTT. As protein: CASSQSLGWETEAFF.

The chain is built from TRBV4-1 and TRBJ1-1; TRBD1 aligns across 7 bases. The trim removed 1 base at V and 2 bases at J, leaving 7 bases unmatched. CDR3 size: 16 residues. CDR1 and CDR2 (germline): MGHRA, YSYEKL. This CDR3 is CASSQGLDRRNTEAFF. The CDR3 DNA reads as TGCGCCAGCAGCCAAGGGTTGGACAGGCGAAACACTGAAGCTTTCTTT.